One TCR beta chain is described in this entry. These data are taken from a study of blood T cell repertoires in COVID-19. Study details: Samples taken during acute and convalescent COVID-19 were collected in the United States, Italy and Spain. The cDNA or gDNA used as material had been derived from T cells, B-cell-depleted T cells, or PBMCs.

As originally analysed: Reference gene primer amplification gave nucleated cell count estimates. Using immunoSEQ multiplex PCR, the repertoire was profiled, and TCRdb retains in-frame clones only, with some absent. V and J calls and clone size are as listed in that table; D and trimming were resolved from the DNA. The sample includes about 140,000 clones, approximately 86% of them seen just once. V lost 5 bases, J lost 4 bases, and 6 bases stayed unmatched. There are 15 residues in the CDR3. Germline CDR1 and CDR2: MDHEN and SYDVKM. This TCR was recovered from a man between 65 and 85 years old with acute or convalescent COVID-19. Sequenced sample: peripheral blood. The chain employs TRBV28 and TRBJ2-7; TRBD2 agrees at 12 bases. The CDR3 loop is CASSPRLAGAYEQYF. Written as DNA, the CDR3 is TGTGCCAGCAGTCCTAGACTAGCGGGAGCTTACGAGCAGTACTTC. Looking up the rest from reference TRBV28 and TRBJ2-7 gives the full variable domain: DVKVTQSSRYLVKRTGEKVFLECVQDMDHENMFWYRQDPGLGLRLIYFSYDVKMKEKGDIPEGYSVSREKKERFSLILESASTNQTSMYLCASSPRLAGAYEQYFGPGTRLTVT.